One sample yielded the 16 T cell receptor beta chains listed below, sequenced in a study of vaccination effects on CD4 cells after COVID-19. Subsequent to a culture period of nine to ten days, CD4+ T cells were isolated. Their specific antigens are unknown. TCRdb's table, derived via immunoSEQ multiplex PCR, lists solely in-frame clones and lacks some. In the table there are fewer than 75,000 clones, roughly 80% of which are singletons. Sequences were derived from CD4+ T cells from PBMCs cultured without peptide, sampled before COVID-19 vaccination. These receptors came from a human donor who received a COVID-19 vaccine.

The chain couples TRBV14 to TRBJ1-5; D not certain. The CDR3 consists of 14 residues. The germline V and J ends were trimmed by 8 bases and 0 bases, with 11 bases remaining between them. CDR1 and CDR2 (germline): SGHDN, FVKESK. DNA for the CDR3: TGTGCCAGCCCCCTCCCCGATAGCAATCAGCCCCAGCATTTT. It translates to CASPLPDSNQPQHF.

The chain combines TRBV5-1 with TRBJ2-3; TRBD1 matches 9 bases. J was trimmed by 8 bases and V by 3 bases; bases with no gene match: 4. Germline values: CDR1 SGHRS, CDR2 YFSETQ. This CDR3 spans 13 amino acids. In DNA, the CDR3 is TGCGCCAGCAGCTATGGACAGGGGACTACGCAGTATTTT. As protein: CASSYGQGTTQYF. The variable domain in full, completed from reference TRBV5-1 and TRBJ2-3, reads KAGVTQTPRYLIKTRGQQVTLSCSPISGHRSVSWYQQTPGQGLQFLFEYFSETQRNKGNFPGRFSGRQFSNSRSEMNVSTLELGDSALYLCASSYGQGTTQYFGPGTRLTVL.

The chain employs TRBV2 and TRBJ1-6; unclear D gene. V lost 7 bases, J lost 7 bases, and 17 bases lay in between. The germline V gene encodes CDR1 SNHLY and CDR2 FYNNEI. The CDR3 runs 15 residues. CDR3 protein: CASTLRAGANSPLHF. CDR3 bases: TGTGCCAGCACCTTACGAGCAGGAGCGAATTCACCCCTCCACTTT.

V gene TRBV11-3 combines with J gene TRBJ2-1, with a tentative D call TRBD2 (5 bases). CDR1 and CDR2 (germline): SGHNT, YENEEA. V gave up 5 bases and J gave up 8 bases, with 13 bases separating them. The CDR3 spans 13 residues. CDR3 DNA: TGTGCCAGCAGCCCTTCTTATAGCGATGAGCAGTTCTTC. Translating gives CASSPSYSDEQFF.

This clone was seen just once. The chain carries TRBV12-3 or TRBV12-4 and TRBJ1-6; D gene ambiguous. This CDR3 is built from 13 residues. With 5 bases removed from V and 4 bases from J, the gap between germline ends came to 6 bases. CDR3 amino acids: CASSGRYNSPLHF. CDR3 in DNA: TGTGCCAGCAGTGGACGGTATAATTCACCCCTCCACTTT.

The chain combines TRBV7-2 with TRBJ2-5, with D perhaps matching TRBD1 or TRBD2 (6 bases each). Trimming removed 4 bases from V and 4 bases from J, with 13 bases in between. The CDR3 covers 14 residues. Per germline, CDR1 SGHTA and CDR2 FQGNSA. The CDR3 reads CASSSWGAGETQYF. CDR3 DNA sequence: TGTGCCAGCAGCTCCTGGGGGGCCGGAGAGACCCAGTACTTC.

The CDR3 region is CASSQNPKRGAYTDTQYF. Written as DNA, the CDR3 is TGTGCCAGCAGCCAAAATCCCAAGCGGGGGGCTTATACAGATACGCAGTATTTT. The chain joins TRBV4-2 to TRBJ2-3; 9 bases map to TRBD2. Per germline, CDR1 LGHNA and CDR2 YNFKEQ. CDR3 length: 18 amino acids. J was trimmed by 3 bases and V by 2 bases; bases with no gene match: 12.

This clone came up a few times. The J gene is TRBJ2-7, the V gene TRBV4-1; 10 bases agree with TRBD1. The CDR3 has 16 residues. Germline CDR1 reads MGHRA; CDR2 reads YSYEKL. After removal of 3 bases from V and 3 bases from J, the junction contained 8 bases not matched to a gene. The CDR3 DNA sequence: TGCGCCAGCAGCCAGGCTGACAGGGGGCGAGACTACGAGCAGTACGTC. Protein product: CASSQADRGRDYEQYV.

The J gene is TRBJ1-2, the V gene TRBV9; TRBD1 might be the D (5 bases). Trimming stripped 1 base from V and 2 bases from J, with 18 bases between. Germline V gives CDR1 SGDLS, CDR2 YYNGEE. This CDR3 region has 17 residues. The CDR3 loop is CASSVRGSRGLNYGYTF. The CDR3 DNA is TGTGCCAGCAGCGTAAGGGGTTCCCGGGGTCTGAACTATGGCTACACCTTC.

J is TRBJ2-5 and V is TRBV2; 8 nucleotides agree with TRBD1. Germline CDR1 SNHLY, CDR2 FYNNEI. There are 11 residues in the CDR3. Germline trimming cut 5 bases from V and 13 bases from J; bases unmatched to any gene: 6. CDR3 sequence reads: CASSTGQGRYF. The CDR3 coding sequence is TGTGCCAGCAGTACTGGACAGGGTCGGTACTTC.

This clone was found a few times. The V gene is TRBV27, the J gene TRBJ1-1; TRBD1 matches at 9 bases. Looked up from germline, CDR1 is MNHEY and CDR2 is SMNVEV (reference sequence). V lost 3 bases to trimming and J lost 4 bases; unmatched junction nucleotides: 6. The CDR3 covers 15 residues. The CDR3 DNA sequence: TGTGCCAGCAGTTTGACAGGGGGTGAGACCACTGAAGCTTTCTTT. This translates into CASSLTGGETTEAFF.

This clone is a singleton in its sample. The gene calls are TRBV27 and TRBJ1-2; TRBD1 matches 9 bases. V lost 5 bases, J lost 2 bases, and 6 bases stayed unmatched. CDR1 is MNHEY and CDR2 is SMNVEV in the germline V gene (reference sequence). The CDR3 is 15 amino acids. DNA of the CDR3: TGTGCCAGCAGTCCGGACAGGGGACCAAACTATGGCTACACCTTC. It is translated as CASSPDRGPNYGYTF.

The chain carries TRBV25-1 and TRBJ1-2; 7 bases align to TRBD1. Germline lookup yields CDR1 MGHDK and CDR2 SYGVNS. Losses at the gene ends were 5 bases for V and 5 bases for J; bases not matched to a gene: 5. The CDR3 contains 13 residues. CDR3 amino acids: CASSRQGSYGYTF. Here the CDR3 DNA reads TGTGCCAGCAGTAGACAGGGTTCATATGGCTACACCTTC.

V and J are TRBV2 and TRBJ2-1, with a possible D match to TRBD1 (5 bases). Trimming stripped 1 base from V and 3 bases from J, with 7 bases between. Germline CDR1 SNHLY, CDR2 FYNNEI. The CDR3 is made up of 14 amino acids. CDR3 coding DNA: TGTGCCAGCAGTGAAGAGACAGTCTACAATGAGCAGTTCTTC. Translating gives CASSEETVYNEQFF.

The V and J genes are TRBV6-5 and TRBJ1-1; D is undetermined. CDR3 length equals 12 residues. V was clipped by 8 bases and J by 11 bases, with 18 bases between them. Germline V lookup: CDR1 MNHEY, CDR2 SVGAGI. CDR3: CASLAFQREAFF. The CDR3 nucleotides are TGTGCCAGCCTTGCATTCCAGAGGGAGGCTTTCTTT.

J is TRBJ1-1 and V is TRBV21-1; the D call of TRBD1 is as the table states it, not checked on the DNA. TRBV21-1 is a pseudogene segment. There are 15 residues in the CDR3. In DNA form, the CDR3 reads TGTGCCAGCAGCGGGGAAACAGGGGGTGCGACTGAAGCTTTCTTT. This encodes CASSGETGGATEAFF.